What follows are 21 T cell receptor beta chains derived from one specimen sequenced in a study of cytomegalovirus exposure and HLA in healthy donors (dated 2017 in TCRdb). Libraries were constructed by the immunoSEQ multiplex PCR assay. A mixture of 60 forward primers for TCR Vbeta segments and 13 reverse primers for TCR Jbeta segments was used in the multiplex PCR. In TCRdb, the immuneACCESS table is reduced to in-frame sequences with V and J assigned. These tables do not hold every clone; where another copy was compared, an unresolved V gene accounts for under half, and the others remain unexplained. This sample comprises over 150,000 clones, 80% of them detected only once. The biggest ten clones account for 4% to 5% of the sample. Sequencing was carried out using PBMCs. The receptors shown here come from a young man in good health and CMV-seronegative.

This chain joins TRBV7-2 and TRBJ2-7; 7 bases fit TRBD1. This CDR3 region has 17 residues. The germline gives CDR1 SGHTA, CDR2 FQGNSA. The ends lost 1 base at V and 4 bases at J; junction bases unmatched: 13. The CDR3, as DNA: TGTGCCAGCAGCTTAGGGGGAATCAGGGGGAAGGGGTACGAGCAGTACTTC. Amino acid sequence: CASSLGGIRGKGYEQYF.

The chain joins TRBV7-6 to TRBJ1-2; TRBD1 agrees at 8 bases. From germline, CDR1 is SGHVS and CDR2 FNYEAQ. CDR3 size: 13 residues. Trimming took 2 bases from V and 8 from J; bases not matched to a gene: 4. CDR3 amino acids: CASSLPQGVGYTF. The DNA of the CDR3 is TGTGCCAGCAGCTTACCACAGGGGGTGGGCTACACCTTC.

This chain links TRBV9 with TRBJ1-2; a weak D match, TRBD1 (5 bases). The germline V and J ends were trimmed by 4 bases and 4 bases, with 11 bases remaining between them. There are 13 residues in the CDR3. Germline values: CDR1 SGDLS, CDR2 YYNGEE. The CDR3 is CASSPQAPYGYTF. DNA for the CDR3: TGTGCCAGCAGCCCACAGGCCCCCTATGGCTACACCTTC.

The chain carries TRBV25-1 and TRBJ1-5; no clear D. This CDR3 contains 15 residues. V lost 2 bases to trimming and J lost 8 bases, with 16 bases between them. Germline CDR1 and CDR2: MGHDK and SYGVNS. In nucleotides, the CDR3 is TGTGCCAGCAGTGAAAAGGGTGGGAGGCCAGAGCCCCAGCATTTT. It codes for CASSEKGGRPEPQHF.

The V call is TRBV14, the J call TRBJ2-3, with 9 nucleotides matching TRBD2. The CDR3 spans 17 residues. CDR1 is SGHDN and CDR2 is FVKESK in the germline V gene. J gave up 5 bases and V 0 bases, and 9 bases lay outside the gene matches. CDR3 nucleotide sequence: TGTGCCAGCAGCCAAGATCGGCGGGGGGGCTCCCAAGATACGCAGTATTTT. This gives the protein CASSQDRRGGSQDTQYF.

The rearrangement joins TRBV7-8 to TRBJ1-2; no reliable D call. Per the germline V gene, CDR1 is SGHVS and CDR2 is FQNEAQ. There are 17 residues in the CDR3. V lost 5 bases, J lost 3 bases, and 22 bases lay in between. The CDR3 here is CASSQGSIGRNDYGYTF. DNA for the CDR3: TGTGCCAGCAGCCAAGGGTCAATAGGGAGAAACGACTATGGCTACACCTTC.

The genes are TRBV4-1 and TRBJ1-2, with TRBD1 as a possible D gene (5 bases). The CDR3 has 17 amino acids. The V gene's germline CDR1 is MGHRA and CDR2 YSYEKL. The V and J ends lost 4 bases and 3 bases respectively, with 21 bases between them. CDR3 region: CASSPEGAASSDYGYTF. Here the CDR3 DNA reads TGCGCCAGCAGCCCTGAAGGGGCCGCTTCGTCTGACTATGGCTACACCTTC.

This chain connects TRBV5-1 to TRBJ2-7, with 8 positions matching TRBD1. The germline V gene has CDR1 SGHRS and CDR2 YFSETQ. This CDR3 is 12 amino acids long. V lost 4 bases to trimming and J lost 7 bases; unmatched junction nucleotides: 4. CDR3 loop: CASSKDRDEQYF. The CDR3 coding sequence is TGCGCCAGCAGCAAGGACAGGGATGAGCAGTACTTC.

The chain combines TRBV5-4 with TRBJ2-7; 8 nucleotides match TRBD2. CDR3 length: 13 residues. From germline, CDR1 is SGHNT and CDR2 YYREEE (reference sequence). V shed 0 bases, J shed 6 bases, and the junction held 2 bases outside the gene matches. The CDR3 DNA sequence: TGTGCCAGCAGCTTGGCGGGGGGGAGCGAGCAGTACTTC. Translating gives CASSLAGGSEQYF.

The chain is built from TRBV25-1 and TRBJ2-3; 8 bases are shared with TRBD2. The CDR3 sequence is 15 residues long. Germline V gives CDR1 MGHDK, CDR2 SYGVNS. The J segment lost 1 base and the V segment lost 6 bases, leaving 6 bases of the junction unmatched. CDR3 in amino acids: CASRKAGAGTDTQYF. CDR3 DNA: TGTGCCAGCAGGAAAGCGGGAGCGGGCACAGATACGCAGTATTTT.

This chain joins TRBV6-5 and TRBJ1-1, with TRBD1 as a possible D gene (6 bases). Germline V gene lookup returns CDR1 MNHEY and CDR2 SVGAGI. Trimming cost V 2 bases and J 4 bases, with 11 bases left between them. CDR3 length equals 14 residues. The CDR3 reads CASSYLGQSTEAFF. CDR3 nucleotides: TGTGCCAGCAGTTACCTCGGACAGTCCACTGAAGCTTTCTTT.

The genes are TRBV4-1 and TRBJ1-5; TRBD1 matches at 7 bases. The CDR3 has 14 residues. Germline V gene sequence: CDR1 MGHRA, CDR2 YSYEKL. V trimming: 3 bases; J trimming: 4 bases; junction bases outside the gene matches: 3. Here the CDR3 reads CASSHAGGNQPQHF. In DNA form, the CDR3 reads TGCGCCAGCAGCCACGCAGGGGGGAATCAGCCCCAGCATTTT.

This rearrangement joins TRBV19 to TRBJ1-3; D ambiguous. V lost 0 bases and J 0 bases, leaving 12 bases between the germline ends. The CDR3 is made up of 17 amino acids. The germline V gene encodes CDR1 LNHDA and CDR2 SQIVND (reference sequence). CDR3 in DNA: TGTGCCAGTAGTATAGAGAGCGGGCGGCACTCTGGAAACACCATATATTTT. This codes for CASSIESGRHSGNTIYF.

This clone turned up a few times. The V and J genes are TRBV7-2 and TRBJ1-1, with TRBD1 matching 7 bases. The length of the CDR3 is 15 residues. Germline trimming cut 4 bases from V and 6 bases from J; bases unmatched to any gene: 11. Per the germline V gene, CDR1 is SGHTA and CDR2 is FQGNSA. The CDR3 protein is CASSSTTGFGAEAFF. The DNA for the CDR3 is TGTGCCAGCAGCTCGACGACAGGGTTCGGGGCTGAAGCTTTCTTT.

The chain combines TRBV19 with TRBJ1-2; the D is unclear. The germline V and J ends were trimmed by 6 bases and 8 bases, with 19 bases remaining between them. Germline V lookup: CDR1 LNHDA, CDR2 SQIVND (reference sequence). The CDR3 contains 14 residues. This chain's CDR3 is CASRLFSGSTGYTF. Written as DNA, the CDR3 is TGTGCCAGTAGGCTGTTCAGCGGGAGTACGGGCTACACCTTC. Variable domain in full (rest from reference TRBV19 and TRBJ1-2): DGGITQSPKYLFRKEGQNVTLSCEQNLNHDAMYWYRQDPGQGLRLIYYSQIVNDFQKGDIAEGYSVSREKKESFPLTVTSAQKNPTAFYLCASRLFSGSTGYTFGSGTRLTVV.

The genes are TRBV19 and TRBJ1-1; maybe TRBD1 (6 bases). Deletions cut 6 bases from V and 1 base from J, with 18 bases between. Germline lookup yields CDR1 LNHDA and CDR2 SQIVND (reference sequence). The CDR3 is made up of 16 amino acids. The CDR3 sequence: CASRGFLGATNTEAFF. The DNA of the CDR3 is TGTGCCAGTAGGGGCTTTTTGGGGGCAACGAACACTGAAGCTTTCTTT.

The sample holds one count of this clone. This chain's CDR3 is CASSYGQGPNEQYF. The DNA for the CDR3 is TGCGCCAGCAGCTATGGACAGGGCCCCAACGAGCAGTACTTC. The chain has TRBV5-1 and TRBJ2-5, with TRBD1 matching over 8 bases. The J call is uncertain, as TRBJ2-7 better fits the DNA end. The CDR3 consists of 14 residues. Germline values: CDR1 SGHRS, CDR2 YFSETQ.

V usage is TRBV6-5 and J usage is TRBJ1-1; D might be TRBD1 (6 bases). CDR3 size: 13 residues. The germline V gene has CDR1 MNHEY and CDR2 SVGAGI. The V end lost 6 bases, the J end lost 2 bases, and 10 bases lay between the germline ends. CDR3 nucleotides: TGTGCCAGCAGAGACAGGTTTAACACTGAAGCTTTCTTT. Residues: CASRDRFNTEAFF.

This clone was seen just once. The chain joins TRBV6-6 to TRBJ2-7; no firm D call. V gave up 0 bases and J gave up 4 bases, with 7 bases separating them. Germline assignment: CDR1 MNHNY and CDR2 SVGAGI (reference sequence). The CDR3 consists of 13 residues. The CDR3 nucleotides read TGTGCCAGCAGTTACTCGCCAGTTTACGAGCAGTACTTC. Translation gives CASSYSPVYEQYF.

This clone was seen a few times. V usage is TRBV5-1 and J usage is TRBJ1-1, with 9 bases aligning to TRBD1. V gave up 5 bases and J gave up 0 bases; unmatched junction bases: 8. CDR1 is SGHRS, CDR2 YFSETQ, per germline. CDR3 length: 16 amino acids. The CDR3 DNA sequence: TGCGCCAGCAGAGTCGGGACAGGGTTTATGAACACTGAAGCTTTCTTT. It specifies CASRVGTGFMNTEAFF.

The rearrangement links TRBV27 to TRBJ2-7; possibly TRBD2 for D (5 bases). CDR3 size: 13 residues. The germline V and J ends were trimmed by 5 bases and 4 bases, with 12 bases remaining between them. Germline CDR1 MNHEY, CDR2 SMNVEV (reference sequence). CDR3 in DNA: TGTGCCAGCAGTAGGGCTAGCACTTACGAGCAGTACTTC. Amino acids: CASSRASTYEQYF.